The following is a TCR beta chain sequence with its context. These data originate in a study of T cells after somatic rescue of genetic block. The V end lost 1 base, the J end lost 1 base, and 10 bases lay between the germline ends. Germline lookup yields CDR1 MNHEY and CDR2 SMNVEV (reference sequence). This CDR3 is 15 amino acids long. Some clones are missing from TCRdb's copy, which holds only in-frame ones; the method was immunoSEQ multiplex PCR. The sample has around 64,000 clones, 92% seen once. The sequenced sample was peripheral blood mononuclear cells (PBMCs). This receptor was taken from a man between 35 and 55 years old. The chain has TRBV27 and TRBJ1-1; D gene unclear. As DNA, the CDR3 is TGTGCCAGCAGTTTATGGGGTGGCGGGAACACTGAAGCTTTCTTT. It codes for CASSLWGGGNTEAFF.